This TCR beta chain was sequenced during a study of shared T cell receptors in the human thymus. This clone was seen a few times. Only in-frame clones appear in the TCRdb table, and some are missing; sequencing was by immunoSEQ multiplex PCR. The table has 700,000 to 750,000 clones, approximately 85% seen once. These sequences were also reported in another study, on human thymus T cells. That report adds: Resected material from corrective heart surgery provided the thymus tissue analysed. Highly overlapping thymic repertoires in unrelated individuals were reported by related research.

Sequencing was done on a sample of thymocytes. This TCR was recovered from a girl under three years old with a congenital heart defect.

The CDR3 DNA follows: TGTGCCAGCAGCTTCGGTGAGGATGGCTACACCTTC. Its translation is CASSFGEDGYTF. The chain couples TRBV5-4 to TRBJ1-2; D gene uncertain. Trimming pared 2 bases from V and 6 bases from J, leaving 8 bases between. Germline V gene sequence: CDR1 SGHNT, CDR2 YYREEE (reference sequence). The CDR3 totals 12 residues.